This passage covers 15 T cell receptor beta chains from one sample sequenced in a study of T cell responses to AZD1222 COVID-19 vaccine. Sequencing was performed with immunoSEQ multiplex PCR; in TCRdb, only in-frame clones are kept and a portion is missing. Here the sample spans some 150,000 clones, 80% to 85% being singletons. The source material was peripheral blood, sampled on day 0 of MenACWY control vaccination. The receptors stem from an adult in good health.

Only a few counts were recorded for this clone. The chain uses TRBV2 and TRBJ1-2; 7 bases fit TRBD1. CDR1 and CDR2 from the germline V gene are SNHLY and FYNNEI. V gave up 4 bases and J gave up 8 bases; unmatched junction bases: 4. The CDR3 runs 12 residues. CDR3 sequence reads: CASSGRGRGYTF. The CDR3 bases are TGTGCCAGCAGTGGCAGGGGGAGAGGCTACACCTTC. The entire variable domain, with the rest obtained from reference TRBV2 and TRBJ1-2, is as follows: EPEVTQTPSHQVTQMGQEVILRCVPISNHLYFYWYRQILGQKVEFLVSFYNNEISEKSEIFDDQFSVERPDGSNFTLKIRSTKLEDSAMYFCASSGRGRGYTFGSGTRLTVV.

A few counts support this clone. The J gene is TRBJ1-2, the V gene TRBV9; 8 bases are a match to TRBD1. The germline CDR1 and CDR2 sequences are SGDLS and YYNGEE. The V and J ends lost 4 bases and 8 bases, in that order; junction bases with no gene match: 4. The CDR3 has 12 amino acids. The CDR3 sequence: CASSKDRGGYTF. The CDR3 DNA reads TGTGCCAGCAGCAAAGACAGGGGCGGCTACACCTTC.

The chain combines TRBV2 with TRBJ1-5, with 8 bases aligning to TRBD1. V lost 4 bases, J lost 6 bases, and 5 bases stayed unmatched. The germline gives CDR1 SNHLY, CDR2 FYNNEI. The CDR3 runs to 14 residues. CDR3 region: CASSVQGESQPQHF. The CDR3 DNA is TGTGCCAGCAGTGTACAGGGGGAGTCTCAGCCCCAGCATTTT.

There are many counts of this clone. The rearrangement uses TRBV24-1 and TRBJ1-1; D not certain. In germline, CDR1 is KGHDR, CDR2 SFDVKD. Deletions cut 7 bases from V and 5 bases from J, with 13 bases between. CDR3 length equals 13 residues. The CDR3 nucleotides are TGTGCCACCAGGAATGCGGGAAGAACTGAAGCTTTCTTT. Translated, it gives CATRNAGRTEAFF.

This chain links TRBV12-5 with TRBJ2-7; 8 bases are a match to TRBD1. The CDR3 spans 14 residues. V dropped 5 bases and J dropped 0; count of bases not matched to a gene: 3. Germline-derived CDR1 and CDR2 are LGHNT and FRNRAP. For the CDR3, the DNA is TGTGCTAGTGGTGTGGACAGGGCCTCCTACGAGCAGTACTTC. Protein product: CASGVDRASYEQYF.

The chain couples TRBV7-9 to TRBJ2-7; 8 bases are a match to TRBD2. The length of the CDR3 is 16 residues. Germline values: CDR1 SEHNR, CDR2 FQNEAQ (reference sequence). With 0 bases clipped from V and 1 base from J, the junction kept 5 bases outside the gene matches. The CDR3 DNA follows: TGTGCCAGCAGCTTAGCGAGCGGGGGAAGGTCCTACGAGCAGTACTTC. Protein: CASSLASGGRSYEQYF.

This sequence joins TRBV7-2 and TRBJ1-1, with unresolved D. Trimming stripped 1 base from V and 3 bases from J, with 9 bases between. CDR3 length: 14 residues. Looked up from germline, CDR1 is SGHTA and CDR2 is FQGNSA. The CDR3 DNA follows: TGTGCCAGCAGCTTAGTTTCGGCTGACACTGAAGCTTTCTTT. Translation: CASSLVSADTEAFF.

The J gene is TRBJ1-4, the V gene TRBV25-1; D gene uncertain. CDR1 and CDR2 from the germline V gene are MGHDK and SYGVNS. The CDR3 is 15 amino acids. V lost 4 bases, J lost 4 bases, and 13 bases lay in between. This CDR3 reads CASSGDGPGNEKLFF. In DNA, the CDR3 is TGTGCCAGCAGTGGGGATGGGCCCGGTAATGAAAAACTGTTTTTT.

The rearrangement joins TRBV18 to TRBJ2-2; D possibly corresponds to TRBD1 (6 bases). Trimming shortened V by 4 bases and J by 5 bases, and 8 bases separated the two germline ends. The germline gives CDR1 KGHSH, CDR2 LQKENI. CDR3 length: 13 residues. This chain's CDR3 is CASSLQGTGELFF. As DNA, the CDR3 is TGTGCCAGCTCACTCCAGGGGACCGGGGAGCTGTTTTTT.

This clone is a singleton in its sample. The chain uses TRBV4-1 and TRBJ2-7; D unresolved. Germline V gene data show CDR1 as MGHRA and CDR2 as YSYEKL. CDR3 length equals 14 residues. V was pared by 0 bases and J by 3 bases, with 9 bases between. CDR3 coding DNA: TGCGCCAGCAGCCAAGATCTCCCGAACTACGAGCAGTACGTC. This encodes CASSQDLPNYEQYV.

This chain's CDR3 is CASSSDGLQETQYF. The CDR3 region has the DNA TGCGCCAGCAGCTCGGACGGCCTCCAAGAGACCCAGTACTTC. V and J are TRBV5-1 and TRBJ2-5, with D uncertain. CDR1 and CDR2 (germline): SGHRS, YFSETQ. The V end lost 3 bases, the J end lost 1 base, and 10 bases lay between the germline ends. CDR3 size: 14 residues.

Comments on this clone: An end of the junction differs from the germline gene, which may be a read error. The chain carries TRBV5-4 and TRBJ1-1; tentatively, D is TRBD1 (6 bases). The CDR3 covers 13 residues. CDR1 is SGHNT and CDR2 is YYREEE in the germline V gene (reference sequence). The CDR3 nucleotides read TGTGTCAGCAGCTTGGAGGGGGGCACTGAAGCTTTCTTT. The encoded protein is CVSSLEGGTEAFF.

V usage is TRBV2 and J usage is TRBJ1-6; D may be TRBD1 (6 bases). The CDR3 contains 14 residues. CDR1 and CDR2 (germline): SNHLY, FYNNEI. The ends were cut back, 1 base at V and 9 bases at J, with 10 bases in the middle. CDR3: CASSEGGAGSPLHF. The CDR3, as DNA: TGTGCCAGCAGTGAAGGGGGGGCCGGTTCACCCCTCCACTTT.

The V and J genes are TRBV11-2 and TRBJ2-1; the D is unclear. The CDR3 is made up of 13 amino acids. Trimming removed 1 base from V and 10 bases from J, with 11 bases in between. CDR1 SGHAT and CDR2 FQNNGV come from the germline V gene. CDR3 in DNA: TGTGCCAGCAGCTTAGTGTTTAAAGGGGAGCAGTTCTTC. Amino acids: CASSLVFKGEQFF.

CDR3 DNA: TGTGCCAGCAGCGCCTGGGGGGGCCGTGACACAGATACGCAGTATTTT. It yields the protein CASSAWGGRDTDTQYF. The chain employs TRBV28 and TRBJ2-3, with D perhaps matching TRBD2 (7 bases). The germline V and J ends were trimmed by 6 bases and 2 bases, with 18 bases remaining between them. Germline V CDR1 and CDR2: MDHEN, SYDVKM. The CDR3 sequence is 16 residues long.